This T cell receptor (beta chain) stems from a study of PD-1 blockade in classical Hodgkin lymphoma. The repertoire was sequenced with immunoSEQ multiplex PCR; TCRdb's copy has only in-frame clones and lacks some. The data show about 47,000 clones, about 80% seen once. The study, taken as a whole, reports: Researchers reported that CD4+ TCR diversity, though not CD8+, rose significantly by C4D1. Patients who initiated nivolumab within 1 year of ASCT were excluded. Relapsed/refractory patients reportedly had lower baseline diversity than newly diagnosed patients.

Time point described: cycle 4 day 1 (C4D1), after 6 weeks of nivolumab. Every patient experienced relapse after autologous stem cell transplantation, and brentuximab vedotin exposure varied. As to this clone: Its antigen is not known.

The sequencing used peripheral blood mononuclear cells (PBMCs), collected before the fourth cycle of nivolumab. This clonotype was obtained from a human donor with classical Hodgkin lymphoma.

The chain's CDR3 is CASSDTGDYGYTF. The CDR3, as DNA: TGTGCCAGCAGTGATACAGGGGACTATGGCTACACCTTC. The chain combines TRBV6-1 with TRBJ1-2; TRBD1 matches 7 bases. V dropped 3 bases and J dropped 3; count of bases not matched to a gene: 1. There are 13 residues in the CDR3. CDR1 is MNHNS and CDR2 is SASEGT in the germline V gene.